This TCR beta chain is drawn from a study of human T cells and chemical hapten exposure. Overall study context: During the roughly 26-week study period, patients had diphenylcyclopropenone applied to the scalp every week.

Each CDR3 protein is one row after TCRdb ran MiXCR on the RACE reads. The table has 110,000 or so distinct CDR3 sequences, less than 35% seen once. Documented time point: patch test 3, about 24 weeks after DPC sensitization. Treatment denoted: therapeutic diphenylcyclopropenone sensitization with weekly scalp DPC. This CDR3 has 14 residues. Germline V gene sequence: CDR1 SGHRS, CDR2 YFSETQ. Trimming took off 5 bases at V and 5 bases at J, with 15 bases between the two ends. This TCR derives from a man aged 40-55 years with alopecia areata. Some clones in this sample may be carry-over from other donors' samples. The V call is TRBV5-1, the J call TRBJ2-3; D is unclear. This material consisted of whole blood, taken in connection with sensitization to the hapten diphenylcyclopropenone (DPC). The CDR3 protein is CASSEAPQEDTQYF. The CDR3, as DNA: TGCGCCAGCAGTGAGGCTCCTCAAGAAGATACGCAGTATTTT. Variable domain in full (rest from reference TRBV5-1 and TRBJ2-3): KAGVTQTPRYLIKTRGQQVTLSCSPISGHRSVSWYQQTPGQGLQFLFEYFSETQRNKGNFPGRFSGRQFSNSRSEMNVSTLELGDSALYLCASSEAPQEDTQYFGPGTRLTVL.